This T cell receptor (beta chain) was sequenced for a study of blood T cell repertoires in COVID-19. Study-wide context: Acute-phase and convalescent COVID-19 samples originated in the United States, Italy and Spain. The analysed material was cDNA or gDNA that came from T cells, B-cell-depleted T cells, or PBMCs.

Trimming pared 6 bases from V and 0 bases from J, leaving 9 bases between. CDR3 length: 15 amino acids. From germline, CDR1 is SGHAT and CDR2 FQNNGV. In the original processing: Nucleated cell counts were estimated from reference gene primer amplification. Sequencing used immunoSEQ multiplex PCR; TCRdb keeps in-frame clones, though not all of them. That table supplies the V and J calls and clone size; D and trimming were determined from the DNA. Seen here are roughly 120,000 clones, over 65% observed once, and the top ten hold 5.5% to 7%. The sequence was collected from a man in his 70s with acute or convalescent COVID-19. The sample taken for sequencing was peripheral blood. J is TRBJ1-6 and V is TRBV11-2; D is unresolved. The DNA for the CDR3 is TGTGCCAGCAGTCGGGAGGGCTCCTATAATTCACCCCTCCACTTT. Translated, it gives CASSREGSYNSPLHF.